This is a list of T cell receptor beta chains from one sample in a study of T-cell memory formation after mild COVID-19. MiXCR, applied by TCRdb to the 5' RACE reads, yields one record per CDR3 protein. This sample has some 120,000 distinct CDR3 sequences; 16% occur once, and the top ten carry around 14%. Sequences were obtained from PBMCs or a T cell subset sorted from them (not recorded which). The receptors stem from an adult woman who had mild COVID-19 (a few samples of this study predate the infection). Cell type and time point are not known. CDR3s include the opening cysteine and the closing phenylalanine or tryptophan. A D gene is named only where the DNA matches it firmly. The size entry is marked missing in some rows and otherwise reads once, few, many or a size class.

d_call j_call clone_size v_call cdr3_nt cdr3_aa
- TRBJ2-6 - TRBV4-3 TGCGCCAGCAGCCGGGCTTCTGGGGCCAACGTCCTGACTTTC CASSRASGANVLTF
TRBD2 TRBJ2-7 few TRBV10-3 TGTGCCTCGCGACTAGCGCAAGATCACTACGAGCAGTACTTC CASRLAQDHYEQYF
- TRBJ1-1 few TRBV28 TGTGCCAGCAGTCCCTCCCCGGGGAACACTGAAGCTTTCTTT CASSPSPGNTEAFF
- TRBJ2-1 - TRBV4-1 TGCGCCAGCAGCAGATCCCATCTGAGGGACTCCCTTTCCTACAATGAGCAGTTCTTC CASSRSHLRDSLSYNEQFF
TRBD1 TRBJ2-7 - TRBV4-1 TGCGCCAGCAGCCAGCCCGGGACAGGGAAGTACGAGCAGTACTTC CASSQPGTGKYEQYF
- TRBJ2-7 few TRBV7-2 TGTGCCAGCAGCTTCGCCCGGGACCTCGAGCAGTACTTC CASSFARDLEQYF
TRBD1 TRBJ2-3 few TRBV28 TGTGCCAGCAGTAGATCCCCGGGACAGGAGGATACGCAGTATTTT CASSRSPGQEDTQYF
TRBD1 TRBJ2-7 many TRBV4-3 TGCGCCAGCAGTTTTTCCGGGACAGGGGAATCCTACGAGCAGTACTTC CASSFSGTGESYEQYF
- TRBJ1-1 few TRBV4-1 TGCGCCAGCAGCCTTCTACAGGGCGGGGACACTGAAGCTTTCTTT CASSLLQGGDTEAFF
TRBD2 TRBJ2-5 few TRBV7-2 TGTGCCACCCGGAGGGGCGGGAGTGGCGAGACCCAGTACTTC CATRRGGSGETQYF
TRBD2 TRBJ2-1 - TRBV6-4 TGTGCCAGCAGTCCGACTAGCGGGGAGTACAATGAGCAGTTCTTC CASSPTSGEYNEQFF
- TRBJ2-5 - TRBV20-1 TGCAGTGCTAGAAACTGGGGGGACCCTAAGGAAGAGACCCAGTACTTC CSARNWGDPKEETQYF
- TRBJ2-1 - TRBV29-1 TGCAGCGTTGAATCCGAGCGAACCGTCGACCGGGAGCAGTTCTTC CSVESERTVDREQFF
TRBD1 TRBJ1-2 - TRBV6-5 TGTGCCAGCAGTTACGCCAGGGGGCATGGCTACACCTTC CASSYARGHGYTF
- TRBJ2-3 few TRBV30 TGTGCCTGTTTGACACAAATCGTAGATACGCAGTATTTT CACLTQIVDTQYF
- TRBJ2-7 few TRBV10-3 TGTGCCATCAGTCCCCGGGACGTAAGCTCCTACGAGCAGTACTTC CAISPRDVSSYEQYF
TRBD1 TRBJ1-4 - TRBV27 TGTGCCAGCAGTTTAAGGGGGCAGGCCGATGAAAAACTGTTTTTT CASSLRGQADEKLFF
- TRBJ2-1 many TRBV11-2 TGTGCCAGCAGCTTGGGGCGGGTGGACTACAATGAGCAGTTCTTC CASSLGRVDYNEQFF
- TRBJ2-2 few TRBV4-3 TGCGCCAGCAGCCAGGAAGACAGTCGGAGTGGGACCGGGGAGCTGTTTTTT CASSQEDSRSGTGELFF
TRBD2 TRBJ2-1 few TRBV7-9 TGTGCCAGCAGCTTAGGATTAGCGGGAGATGGGCAGTTCTTC CASSLGLAGDGQFF
TRBD2 TRBJ2-1 few TRBV7-2 TGTGCCAGCAGCTTAACCGGGACTAGCGGGTACAATGAGCAGTTCTTC CASSLTGTSGYNEQFF
- TRBJ2-3 - TRBV20-1 TGCAGTGCTCATCTCCGGGCCCCCCCGGATACGCAGTATTTT CSAHLRAPPDTQYF
- TRBJ2-3 - TRBV5-1 TGCGCCAGCCAACTTACAGATACGCAGTATTTT CASQLTDTQYF
- TRBJ1-3 few TRBV20-1 TGCAGTGCCATTCGGGAGGGACTAAGAAACACCATATATTTT CSAIREGLRNTIYF
TRBD1 TRBJ2-7 many TRBV10-3 TGTGCCATCAGCCCGGGACAGGGCTACGAGCAGTACTTC CAISPGQGYEQYF
- TRBJ2-5 - TRBV7-9 TGTGCCAGCAGCCCCAGGGTCTCCCAAGAGACCCAGTACTTC CASSPRVSQETQYF
- TRBJ2-4 - TRBV5-6 TGTGCCAGCAGCTTGGGCCGTACGGGAAACATTCAGTACTTC CASSLGRTGNIQYF
- TRBJ2-4 - TRBV7-9 TGTGCCAGCAGCTGGGTTAGCGGACTAGCCAAAAACATTCAGTACTTC CASSWVSGLAKNIQYF
TRBD2 TRBJ2-2 few TRBV4-1 TGCGCCAGCAGCGCCCAGCGGGGGGGCCGAGGCGGGGAGCTGTTTTTT CASSAQRGGRGGELFF
TRBD2 TRBJ2-5 once TRBV10-3 TGTGCCATCCAGGGGACTAGCGGGATGGGCCAGTACTTC CAIQGTSGMGQYF
- TRBJ1-3 few TRBV7-8 TGTGCGTCCCGGGGCCACAGTGGAAACACCATATATTTT CASRGHSGNTIYF
- TRBJ2-7 few TRBV4-3 TGCGCCAGCAGCCAAAGGATTGACAGGACTTACGAGCAGTACTTC CASSQRIDRTYEQYF
TRBD1 TRBJ1-6 few TRBV9 TGTGCCAGCAGCGTAGCTACAGGGGCATGGTATAATTCACCCCTCCACTTT CASSVATGAWYNSPLHF
- TRBJ2-7 - TRBV11-2 TGTGCCAGCAGCCAAAATAGCGGACCCTACGAGCAGTACTTC CASSQNSGPYEQYF
- TRBJ1-4 - TRBV5-1 TGCGCCAGCAGCTTAAAAGTAGCTGAGGGACTGCCGGTCGCTGAACTGTTTTTT CASSLKVAEGLPVAELFF
TRBD2 TRBJ2-1 - TRBV12-3/TRBV12-4 TGTGCCAGCAGTCCCCTCCCCGGACTAGCTCCAAATGAGCAGTTCTTC CASSPLPGLAPNEQFF
- TRBJ1-1 few TRBV5-1 TGCGCCAGCAGCTCCGGACTGCGAGGAGCTTTCTTT CASSSGLRGAFF